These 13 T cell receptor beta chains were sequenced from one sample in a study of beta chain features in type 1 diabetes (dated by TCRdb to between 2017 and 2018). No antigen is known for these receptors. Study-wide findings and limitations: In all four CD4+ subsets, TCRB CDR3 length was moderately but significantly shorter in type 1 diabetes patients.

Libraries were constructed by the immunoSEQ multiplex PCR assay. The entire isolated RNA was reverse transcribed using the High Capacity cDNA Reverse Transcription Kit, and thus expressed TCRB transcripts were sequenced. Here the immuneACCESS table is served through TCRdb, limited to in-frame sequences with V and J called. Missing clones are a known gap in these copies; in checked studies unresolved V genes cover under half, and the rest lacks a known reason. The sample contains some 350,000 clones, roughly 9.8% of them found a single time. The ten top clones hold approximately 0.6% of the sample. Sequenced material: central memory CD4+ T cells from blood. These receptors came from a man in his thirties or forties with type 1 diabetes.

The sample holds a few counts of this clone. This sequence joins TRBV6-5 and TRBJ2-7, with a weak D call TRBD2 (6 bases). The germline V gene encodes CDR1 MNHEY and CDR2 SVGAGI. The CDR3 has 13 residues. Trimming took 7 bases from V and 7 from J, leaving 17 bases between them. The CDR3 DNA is TGTGCCAGCACGGAGCGGGTGGGGAGGGAGCAGTACTTC. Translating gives CASTERVGREQYF.

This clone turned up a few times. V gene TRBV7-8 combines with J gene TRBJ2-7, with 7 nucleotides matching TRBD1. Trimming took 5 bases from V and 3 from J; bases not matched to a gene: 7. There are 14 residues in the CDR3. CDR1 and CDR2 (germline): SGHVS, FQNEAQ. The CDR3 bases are TGTGCCAGCAGCCCCTCGGGACAGTACTACGAGCAGTACTTC. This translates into CASSPSGQYYEQYF.

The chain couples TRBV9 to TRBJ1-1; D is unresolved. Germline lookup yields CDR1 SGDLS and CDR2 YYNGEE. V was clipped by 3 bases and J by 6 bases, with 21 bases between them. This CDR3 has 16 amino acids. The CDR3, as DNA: TGTGCCAGCAGCGCCGGAGGCCCAGGTGCCGCGGCTGAAGCTTTCTTT. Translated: CASSAGGPGAAAEAFF.

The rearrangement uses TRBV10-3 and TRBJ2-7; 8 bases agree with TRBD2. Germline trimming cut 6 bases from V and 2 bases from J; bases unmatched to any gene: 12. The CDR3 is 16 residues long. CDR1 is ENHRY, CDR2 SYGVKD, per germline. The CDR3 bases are TGTGCCATCAGGGGACGAACTAGCGGAGCGGCCTACGAGCAGTACTTC. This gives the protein CAIRGRTSGAAYEQYF.

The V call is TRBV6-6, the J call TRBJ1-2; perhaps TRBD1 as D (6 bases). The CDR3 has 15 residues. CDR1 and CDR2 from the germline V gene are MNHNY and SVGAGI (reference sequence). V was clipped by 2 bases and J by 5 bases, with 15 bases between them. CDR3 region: CASSYAAPQGYGYTF. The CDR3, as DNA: TGTGCCAGCAGTTACGCGGCCCCTCAGGGGTATGGCTACACCTTC.

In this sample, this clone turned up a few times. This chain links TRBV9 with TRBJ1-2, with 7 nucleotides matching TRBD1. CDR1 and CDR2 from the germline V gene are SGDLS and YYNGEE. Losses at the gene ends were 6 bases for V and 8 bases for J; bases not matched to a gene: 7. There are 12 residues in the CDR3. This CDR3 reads CASTGGSRGYTF. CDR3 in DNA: TGTGCCAGCACAGGGGGATCAAGGGGCTACACCTTC. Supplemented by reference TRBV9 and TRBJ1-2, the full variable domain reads DSGVTQTPKHLITATGQRVTLRCSPRSGDLSVYWYQQSLDQGLQFLIQYYNGEERAKGNILERFSAQQFPDLHSELNLSSLELGDSALYFCASTGGSRGYTFGSGTRLTVV.

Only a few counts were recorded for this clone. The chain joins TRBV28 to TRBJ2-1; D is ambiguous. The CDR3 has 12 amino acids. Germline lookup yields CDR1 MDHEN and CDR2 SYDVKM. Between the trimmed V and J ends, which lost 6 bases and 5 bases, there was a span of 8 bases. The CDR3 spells CASRTLNNEQFF. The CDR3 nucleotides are TGTGCCAGCAGAACCCTTAACAATGAGCAGTTCTTC. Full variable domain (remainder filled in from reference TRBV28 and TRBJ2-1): DVKVTQSSRYLVKRTGEKVFLECVQDMDHENMFWYRQDPGLGLRLIYFSYDVKMKEKGDIPEGYSVSREKKERFSLILESASTNQTSMYLCASRTLNNEQFFGPGTRLTVL.

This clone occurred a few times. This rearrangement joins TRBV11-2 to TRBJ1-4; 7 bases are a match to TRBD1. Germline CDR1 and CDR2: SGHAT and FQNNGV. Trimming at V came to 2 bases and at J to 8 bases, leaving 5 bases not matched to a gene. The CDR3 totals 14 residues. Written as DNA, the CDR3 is TGTGCCAGCAGCTTAAACAGGGGTGACGAAAAACTGTTTTTT. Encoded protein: CASSLNRGDEKLFF.

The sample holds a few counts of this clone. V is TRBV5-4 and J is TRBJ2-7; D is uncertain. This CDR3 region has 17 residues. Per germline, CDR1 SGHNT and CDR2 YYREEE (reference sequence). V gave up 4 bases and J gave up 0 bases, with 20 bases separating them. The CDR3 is CASSQMVGDTYSYEQYF. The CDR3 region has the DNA TGTGCCAGCAGCCAAATGGTAGGAGACACTTACTCCTACGAGCAGTACTTC.

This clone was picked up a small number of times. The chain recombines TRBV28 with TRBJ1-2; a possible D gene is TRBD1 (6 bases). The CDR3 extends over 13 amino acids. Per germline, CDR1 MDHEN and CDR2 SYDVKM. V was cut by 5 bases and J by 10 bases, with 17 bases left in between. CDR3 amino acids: CASSLPDSPFYTF. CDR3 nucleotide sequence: TGTGCCAGCAGTCTCCCGGACAGCCCATTCTACACCTTC.

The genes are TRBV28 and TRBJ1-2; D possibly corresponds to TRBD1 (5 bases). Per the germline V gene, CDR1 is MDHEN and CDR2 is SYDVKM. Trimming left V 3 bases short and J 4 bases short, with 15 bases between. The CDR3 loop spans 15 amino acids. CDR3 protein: CASSFSGMGGYGYTF. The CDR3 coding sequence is TGTGCCAGCAGTTTTTCAGGGATGGGCGGCTATGGCTACACCTTC.

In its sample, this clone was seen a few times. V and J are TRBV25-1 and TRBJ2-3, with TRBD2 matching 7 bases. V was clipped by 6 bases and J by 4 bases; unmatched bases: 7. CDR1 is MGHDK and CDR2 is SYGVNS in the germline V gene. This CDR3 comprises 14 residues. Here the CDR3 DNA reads TGTGCCAGCAGCTCGAGCGGGATTCCAGATACGCAGTATTTT. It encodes CASSSSGIPDTQYF.

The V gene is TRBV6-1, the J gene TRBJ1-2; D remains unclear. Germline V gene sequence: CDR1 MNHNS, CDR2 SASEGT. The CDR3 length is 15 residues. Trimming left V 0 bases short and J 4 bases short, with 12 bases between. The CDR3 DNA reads TGTGCCAGCAGTGAAGCAAAGGCAGATCTCTATGGCTACACCTTC. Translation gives CASSEAKADLYGYTF.